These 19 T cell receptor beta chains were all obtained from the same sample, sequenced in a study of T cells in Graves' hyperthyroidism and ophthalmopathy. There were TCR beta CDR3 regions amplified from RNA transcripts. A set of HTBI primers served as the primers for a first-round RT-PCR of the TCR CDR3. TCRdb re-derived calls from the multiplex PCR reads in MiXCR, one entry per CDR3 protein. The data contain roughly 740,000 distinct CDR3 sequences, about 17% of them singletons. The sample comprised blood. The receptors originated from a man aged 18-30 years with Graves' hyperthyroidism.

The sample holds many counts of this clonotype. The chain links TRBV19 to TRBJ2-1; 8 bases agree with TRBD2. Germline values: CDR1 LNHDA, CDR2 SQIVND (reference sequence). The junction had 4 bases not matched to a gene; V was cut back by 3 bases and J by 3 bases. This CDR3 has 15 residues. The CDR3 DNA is TGTGCCAGTAGTATGAGGCTAGCGGGCTACAATGAGCAGTTCTTC. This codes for CASSMRLAGYNEQFF.

The CDR3 spells CSARDLAGGPDSYEQYF. The CDR3, as DNA: TGCAGTGCTAGAGATCTGGCGGGAGGGCCTGACTCCTACGAGCAGTACTTC. This chain connects TRBV20-1 to TRBJ2-7; 9 bases line up with TRBD2. With V trimmed by 0 bases and J by 0 bases, 9 bases remained unmatched. The CDR3 sequence is 17 residues long. CDR1 is DFQATT and CDR2 is SNEGSKA in the germline V gene (reference sequence).

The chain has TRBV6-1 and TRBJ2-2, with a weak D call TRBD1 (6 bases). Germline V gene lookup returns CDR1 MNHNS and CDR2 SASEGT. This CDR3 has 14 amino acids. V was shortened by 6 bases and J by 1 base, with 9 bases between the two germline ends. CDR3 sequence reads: CASSGQLNTGELFF. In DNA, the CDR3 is TGTGCCAGCAGCGGACAGCTGAACACCGGGGAGCTGTTTTTT.

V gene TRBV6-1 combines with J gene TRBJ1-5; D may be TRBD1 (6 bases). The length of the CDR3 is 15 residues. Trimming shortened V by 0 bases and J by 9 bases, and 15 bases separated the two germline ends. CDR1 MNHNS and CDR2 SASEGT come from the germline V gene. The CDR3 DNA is TGTGCCAGCAGTGAAGCGCCCCAAGGACAGCGGCCCCAGCATTTT. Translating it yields CASSEAPQGQRPQHF.

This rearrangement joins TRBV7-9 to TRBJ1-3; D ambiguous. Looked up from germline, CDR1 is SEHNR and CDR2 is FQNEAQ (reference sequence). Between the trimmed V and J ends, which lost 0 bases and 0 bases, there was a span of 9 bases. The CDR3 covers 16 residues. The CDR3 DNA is TGTGCCAGCAGCTTAGCGCGCGGGAGCTCTGGAAACACCATATATTTT. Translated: CASSLARGSSGNTIYF.

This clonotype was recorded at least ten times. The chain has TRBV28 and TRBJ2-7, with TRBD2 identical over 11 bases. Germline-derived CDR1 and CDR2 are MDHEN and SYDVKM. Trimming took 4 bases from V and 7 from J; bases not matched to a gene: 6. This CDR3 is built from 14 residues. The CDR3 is CASSSVAGGHEQYF. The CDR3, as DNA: TGTGCCAGCAGTTCAGTAGCGGGAGGGCATGAGCAGTACTTC. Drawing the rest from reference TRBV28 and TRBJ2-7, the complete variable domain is DVKVTQSSRYLVKRTGEKVFLECVQDMDHENMFWYRQDPGLGLRLIYFSYDVKMKEKGDIPEGYSVSREKKERFSLILESASTNQTSMYLCASSSVAGGHEQYFGPGTRLTVT.

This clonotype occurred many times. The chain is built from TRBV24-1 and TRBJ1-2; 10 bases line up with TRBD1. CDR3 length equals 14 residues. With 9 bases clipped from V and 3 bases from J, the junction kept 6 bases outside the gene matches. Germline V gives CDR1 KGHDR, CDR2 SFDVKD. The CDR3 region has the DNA TGTGCCACCCGCGGGACAGGGGAGGACTATGGCTACACCTTC. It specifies CATRGTGEDYGYTF.

CDR3 bases: TGTGCCAGCGGCGCGGAGGGCTCCATGAACACTGAAGCTTTCTTT. Encoded protein: CASGAEGSMNTEAFF. This sequence joins TRBV13 and TRBJ1-1; D uncertain. Germline assignment: CDR1 PRHDT and CDR2 FYEKMQ (reference sequence). Deletions cut 8 bases from V and 0 bases from J, with 16 bases between. The CDR3 is made up of 15 amino acids.

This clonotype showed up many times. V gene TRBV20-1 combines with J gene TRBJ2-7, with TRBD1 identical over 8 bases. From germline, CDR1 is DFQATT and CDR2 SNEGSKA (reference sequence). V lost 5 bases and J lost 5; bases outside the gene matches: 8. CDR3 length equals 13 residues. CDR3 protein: CSALRTGINEQYF. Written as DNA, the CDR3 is TGCAGTGCTCTAAGGACAGGGATTAACGAGCAGTACTTC.

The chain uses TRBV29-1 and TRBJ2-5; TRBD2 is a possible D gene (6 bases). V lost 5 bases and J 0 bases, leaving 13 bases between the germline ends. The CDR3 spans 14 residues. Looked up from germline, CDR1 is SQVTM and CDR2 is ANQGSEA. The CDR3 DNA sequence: TGCAGCGTTCGGGGGACTTCGTACCAAGAGACCCAGTACTTC. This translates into CSVRGTSYQETQYF.

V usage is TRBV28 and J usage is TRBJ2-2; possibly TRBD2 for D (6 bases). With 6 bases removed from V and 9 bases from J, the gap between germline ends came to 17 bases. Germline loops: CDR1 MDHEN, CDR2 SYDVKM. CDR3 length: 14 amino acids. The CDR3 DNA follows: TGTGCCAGCAGCCCAGTCCCTGGCGGGAGGGAGCTGTTTTTT. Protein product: CASSPVPGGRELFF.

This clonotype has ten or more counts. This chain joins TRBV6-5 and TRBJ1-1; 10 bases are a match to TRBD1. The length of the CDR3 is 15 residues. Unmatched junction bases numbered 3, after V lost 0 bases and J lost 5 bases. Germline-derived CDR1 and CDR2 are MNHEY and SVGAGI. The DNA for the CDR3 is TGTGCCAGCAGTTACTCCGGGACAGGGGTAACTGAAGCTTTCTTT. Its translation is CASSYSGTGVTEAFF.

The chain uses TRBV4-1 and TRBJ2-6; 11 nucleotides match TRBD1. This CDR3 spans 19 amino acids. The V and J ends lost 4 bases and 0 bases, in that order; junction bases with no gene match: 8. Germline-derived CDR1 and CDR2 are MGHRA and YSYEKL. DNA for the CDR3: TGCGCCAGCAGCCCGGACAGGGGGCTTCTTAGCTCTGGGGCCAACGTCCTGACTTTC. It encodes CASSPDRGLLSSGANVLTF.

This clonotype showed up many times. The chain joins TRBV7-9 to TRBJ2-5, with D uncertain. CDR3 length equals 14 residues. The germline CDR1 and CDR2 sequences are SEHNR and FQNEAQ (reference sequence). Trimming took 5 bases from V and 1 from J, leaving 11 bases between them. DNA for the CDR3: TGTGCCAGCAGCCCAGGTTGGGCCCAAGAGACCCAGTACTTC. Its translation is CASSPGWAQETQYF.

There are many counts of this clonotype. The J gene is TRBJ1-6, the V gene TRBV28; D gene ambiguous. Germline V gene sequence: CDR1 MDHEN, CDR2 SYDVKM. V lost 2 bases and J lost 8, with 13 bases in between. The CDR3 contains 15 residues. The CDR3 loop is CASSLLAGVDSPLHF. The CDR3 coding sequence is TGTGCCAGCAGTTTACTCGCAGGAGTGGATTCACCCCTCCACTTT.

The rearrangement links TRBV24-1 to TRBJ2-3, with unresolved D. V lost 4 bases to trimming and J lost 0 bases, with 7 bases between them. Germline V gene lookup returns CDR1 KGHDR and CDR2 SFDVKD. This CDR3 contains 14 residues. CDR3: CATSDVDSTDTQYF. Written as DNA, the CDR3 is TGTGCCACCAGTGACGTAGACAGCACAGATACGCAGTATTTT.

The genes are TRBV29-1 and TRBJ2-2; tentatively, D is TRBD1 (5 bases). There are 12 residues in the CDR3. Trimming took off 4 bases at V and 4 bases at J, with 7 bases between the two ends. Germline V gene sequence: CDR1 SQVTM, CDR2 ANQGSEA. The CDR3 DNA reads TGCAGCGTTGCTAGGGGCACCGGGGAGCTGTTTTTT. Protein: CSVARGTGELFF.

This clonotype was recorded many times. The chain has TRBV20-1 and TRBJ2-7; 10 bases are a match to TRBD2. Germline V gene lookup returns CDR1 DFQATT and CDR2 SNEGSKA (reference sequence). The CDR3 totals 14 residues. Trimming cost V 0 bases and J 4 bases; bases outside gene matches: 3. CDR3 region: CSARDGTSDYEQYF. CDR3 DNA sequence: TGCAGTGCTAGAGATGGGACTAGCGATTACGAGCAGTACTTC.

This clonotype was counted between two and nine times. The CDR3 DNA reads TGTGCCAGCAGCTTAGCCCCGACAGACAATCAGCCCCAGCATTTT. The encoded protein is CASSLAPTDNQPQHF. The chain couples TRBV11-2 to TRBJ1-5; the D gene is possibly TRBD1 (5 bases). The germline V and J ends were trimmed by 1 base and 3 bases, with 10 bases remaining between them. CDR3 length: 15 residues. The germline V gene encodes CDR1 SGHAT and CDR2 FQNNGV.